This TCR beta chain stems from a study of CD8+ T cells in alopecia areata. Notes on the study in general: The study found higher clonality in lesional than normal scalp, especially in alopecia totalis/universalis.

Documented treatment: oral pan-JAK inhibitor, 5-10 mg twice daily. Those with alopecia areata gave lesional scalp punch biopsies and peripheral blood. As for this clone: Its antigen is still unknown.

The CDR3 sequence is 16 residues long. Germline values: CDR1 LGHNA, CDR2 YNFKEQ. V lost 2 bases, J lost 1 base, and 14 bases lay in between. Extracted RNA was reverse transcribed, and the resulting cDNA served as sequencing template. Libraries were prepared by immunoSEQ multiplex PCR; TCRdb keeps only in-frame clonotypes and omits some of them. Of tens of thousands of clones in the sample, roughly 66% were seen once. The chain is built from TRBV4-2 and TRBJ2-5; D may match TRBD1 or TRBD2 (6 bases each). This TCR was recovered from a human donor with alopecia areata. The sample consisted of CD8+ T cells sorted from blood, taken at week 24, from a patient treated with tofacitinib. The CDR3 is CASSQRWGAFQETQYF. The CDR3 DNA reads as TGTGCCAGCAGCCAAAGGTGGGGGGCGTTCCAAGAGACCCAGTACTTC.